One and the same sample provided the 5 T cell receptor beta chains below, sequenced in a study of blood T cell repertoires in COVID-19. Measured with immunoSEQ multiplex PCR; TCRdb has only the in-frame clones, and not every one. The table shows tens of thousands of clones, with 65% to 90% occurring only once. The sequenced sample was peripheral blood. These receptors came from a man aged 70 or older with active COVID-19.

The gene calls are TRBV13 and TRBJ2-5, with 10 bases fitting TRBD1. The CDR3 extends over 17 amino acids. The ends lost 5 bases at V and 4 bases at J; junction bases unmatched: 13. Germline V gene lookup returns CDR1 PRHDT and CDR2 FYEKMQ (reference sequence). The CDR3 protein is CASSPRQGAIGIETQYF. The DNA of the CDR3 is TGTGCCAGCAGCCCGAGACAGGGGGCGATAGGTATAGAGACCCAGTACTTC.

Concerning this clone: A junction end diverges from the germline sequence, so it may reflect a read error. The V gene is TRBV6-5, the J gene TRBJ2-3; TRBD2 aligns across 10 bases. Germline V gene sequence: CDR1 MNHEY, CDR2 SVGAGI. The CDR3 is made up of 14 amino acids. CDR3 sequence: CASSFLAGAHQWDF. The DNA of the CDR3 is TGTGCCAGCAGCTTTCTAGCGGGGGCCCATCAGTGGGATTTT.

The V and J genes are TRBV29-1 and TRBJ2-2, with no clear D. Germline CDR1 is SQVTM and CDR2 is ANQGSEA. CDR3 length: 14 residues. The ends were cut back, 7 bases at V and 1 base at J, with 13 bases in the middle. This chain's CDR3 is CSGMTSRNTGELFF. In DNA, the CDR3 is TGCAGCGGTATGACTTCCCGGAACACCGGGGAGCTGTTTTTT.

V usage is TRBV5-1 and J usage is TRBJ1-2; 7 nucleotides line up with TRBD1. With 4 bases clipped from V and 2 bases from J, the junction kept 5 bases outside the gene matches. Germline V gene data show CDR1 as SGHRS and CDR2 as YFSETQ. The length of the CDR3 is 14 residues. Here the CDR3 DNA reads TGCGCCAGCAGCGTAAGGGGGCAGAACTATGGCTACACCTTC. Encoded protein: CASSVRGQNYGYTF.

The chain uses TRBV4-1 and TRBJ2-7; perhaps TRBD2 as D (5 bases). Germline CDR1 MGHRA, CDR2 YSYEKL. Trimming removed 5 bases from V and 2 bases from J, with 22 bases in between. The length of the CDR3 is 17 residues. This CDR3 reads CASSESSGRGNPYEQYF. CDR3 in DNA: TGCGCCAGCAGCGAAAGTTCCGGTAGAGGGAACCCCTACGAGCAGTACTTC.